The next 22 T cell receptor beta chains were all read from a single sample in a study of T cells after yellow fever vaccination (dated by TCRdb to between 2018 and 2020). The intended sense of this specimen's treatment or condition label: live attenuated yellow fever vaccine strain. The library was built by means of 5' RACE. Sequencing instrument: Illumina HiSeq 2500. In TCRdb, the public reads were trimmed at Q25 with fastp and aligned with MiXCR, with productive beta chains retained. Entries that share a CDR3 protein sequence are merged under the most common genes and DNA. For this sample there are some 550,000 distinct CDR3 sequences; approximately 21% appear just once. Of the sample, about 13% falls within the top ten clones. Source: PBMCs, taken 15 days after the yellow fever booster vaccination. Receptors originate from a young man who received the YFV17D yellow fever vaccine.

This clonotype was seen only a few times. V and J are TRBV5-1 and TRBJ2-5, with 9 bases aligning to TRBD2. CDR3 length: 17 residues. J gave up 4 bases and V 2 bases, and 12 bases lay outside the gene matches. The germline CDR1 and CDR2 sequences are SGHRS and YFSETQ. The CDR3 here is CASSLLSGSGGGETQYF. The CDR3 DNA is TGCGCCAGCAGCTTACTTAGCGGGAGCGGAGGAGGAGAGACCCAGTACTTC.

This clonotype was recorded at least ten times. Compared with germline, one end of the junction differs, possibly owing to a read error. The chain joins TRBV5-1 to TRBJ2-7, with 8 bases lining up with TRBD2. This CDR3 is built from 17 residues. CDR1 is SGHRS, CDR2 YFSETQ, per germline. The CDR3 protein is CASSLESPGLGSSEQYF. DNA of the CDR3: TGCGCCAGCAGCTTGGAGTCTCCGGGACTAGGTTCCTCCGAGCAGTACTTC.

This clonotype was detected many times. The chain employs TRBV7-9 and TRBJ2-1; 15 bases agree with TRBD2. The CDR3 is 18 amino acids. V shed 7 bases, J shed 7 bases, and the junction held 14 bases outside the gene matches. The germline V gene has CDR1 SEHNR and CDR2 FQNEAQ (reference sequence). The CDR3 bases are TGTGCCAGCACCCTAGTCGAGGGGACTAGCGGGAGGAGGAATGAGCAGTTCTTC. It codes for CASTLVEGTSGRRNEQFF.

The CDR3 DNA is TGTGCCAGCAGTTTAATGGGACAGCCATTCAACACTGAAGCTTTCTTT. It yields the protein CASSLMGQPFNTEAFF. This chain joins TRBV12-3 or TRBV12-4 and TRBJ1-1, with 7 positions matching TRBD1. This CDR3 region has 16 residues. V shed 2 bases, J shed 2 bases, and the junction held 8 bases outside the gene matches.

This clonotype occurred a few times. The V and J genes are TRBV30 and TRBJ2-1; 12 bases agree with TRBD2. V gave up 2 bases and J gave up 10 bases; unmatched junction bases: 12. Germline V gene sequence: CDR1 GTSNPN, CDR2 SVGIG (reference sequence). The CDR3 has 16 residues. As DNA, the CDR3 is TGTGCCTGGAGTACCCACCTAGCGGGAGGGCCATTAGAGCAGTTCTTC. Amino acid sequence: CAWSTHLAGGPLEQFF.

This clonotype has more than one count but fewer than ten. The chain employs TRBV7-2 and TRBJ2-1, with TRBD1 matching 8 bases. CDR3 size: 16 residues. J lost 7 bases, V lost 5 bases, and 13 bases had no gene match. Germline values: CDR1 SGHTA, CDR2 FQGNSA. The CDR3 DNA sequence: TGTGCCAGCAGCACCGGACAGGGTCTGAGTACGAATGAGCAGTTCTTC. Its translation is CASSTGQGLSTNEQFF.

The gene calls are TRBV12-3 or TRBV12-4 and TRBJ2-7; 9 bases map to TRBD1. CDR3 size: 16 residues. The J segment lost 1 base and the V segment lost 4 bases, leaving 8 bases of the junction unmatched. The CDR3 nucleotides are TGTGCCAGCAGTTCCGTTTCCGGGACAGGGTCCTACGAGCAGTACTTC. Protein sequence: CASSSVSGTGSYEQYF.

The chain has TRBV5-1 and TRBJ1-1; D gene ambiguous. This CDR3 spans 17 amino acids. Trimming pared 4 bases from V and 0 bases from J, leaving 19 bases between. Germline CDR1 and CDR2: SGHRS and YFSETQ. CDR3 sequence: CASSPRLDGPMNTEAFF. The CDR3 nucleotides read TGCGCCAGCAGCCCTCGGCTGGACGGACCCATGAACACTGAAGCTTTCTTT.

J is TRBJ2-5 and V is TRBV27; D is possibly TRBD2 (7 bases). The germline V gene has CDR1 MNHEY and CDR2 SMNVEV (reference sequence). The ends were cut back, 10 bases at V and 4 bases at J, with 22 bases in the middle. CDR3 length: 15 residues. The CDR3 bases are TGTGCCATCGGCCGGGGGCCAGCGGGAAGAGAGACCCAGTACTTC. Protein sequence: CAIGRGPAGRETQYF.

CDR3 DNA: TGTGCCAGCAGCTTAGTTTTGACTAGCGGATACAATGAGCAGTTCTTC. Amino acid sequence: CASSLVLTSGYNEQFF. The chain combines TRBV7-6 with TRBJ2-1, with 9 bases matching TRBD2. Germline CDR1 is SGHVS and CDR2 is FNYEAQ. CDR3 length equals 16 residues. V shed 1 base and J 4 bases; nucleotides not matched to a gene: 5.

This clonotype has just a few counts. This rearrangement joins TRBV20-1 to TRBJ2-5; the D gene is possibly TRBD1 (6 bases). V was shortened by 6 bases and J by 9 bases, with 20 bases between the two germline ends. The CDR3 loop spans 13 amino acids. The germline V gene encodes CDR1 DFQATT and CDR2 SNEGSKA (reference sequence). The CDR3 nucleotides read TGCAGTGCAGCGGACAGTTCCCACCTGCCCCAGTACTTC. Residues: CSAADSSHLPQYF.

This sequence joins TRBV11-2 and TRBJ2-5; TRBD2 agrees at 10 bases. J lost 4 bases, V lost 1 base, and 9 bases had no gene match. Germline values: CDR1 SGHAT, CDR2 FQNNGV. The CDR3 runs to 17 residues. This chain's CDR3 is CASSLVWTSGRIETQYF. The CDR3, as DNA: TGTGCCAGCAGCTTAGTTTGGACTAGCGGCCGGATAGAGACCCAGTACTTC.

This clonotype has more than one count but fewer than ten. The V gene is TRBV20-1, the J gene TRBJ2-1, with 11 bases lining up with TRBD2. From germline, CDR1 is DFQATT and CDR2 SNEGSKA (reference sequence). The length of the CDR3 is 12 residues. In DNA form, the CDR3 reads TGCAGGCTAGCGGGAGGTCACAATGAGCAGTTCTTC. It is translated as CRLAGGHNEQFF.

The CDR3 loop reads CASRDPTSYEQYF. As DNA, the CDR3 is TGTGCCAGCAGGGACCCCACCTCCTACGAGCAGTACTTC. This chain uses TRBV7-2 with TRBJ2-7; D gene uncertain. Trimming took off 6 bases at V and 0 bases at J, with 9 bases between the two ends. CDR1 and CDR2 (germline): SGHTA, FQGNSA. The CDR3 covers 13 residues. The complete variable domain, with remaining parts taken from reference TRBV7-2 and TRBJ2-7, reads GAGVSQSPSNKVTEKGKDVELRCDPISGHTALYWYRQSLGQGLEFLIYFQGNSAPDKSGLPSDRFSAERTGGSVSTLTIQRTQQEDSAVYLCASRDPTSYEQYFGPGTRLTVT.

This clonotype was seen only a few times. CDR3 coding DNA: TGTGCCAGCAGTTACTCCACCGGGGCCCGGGGGACCCAGTACTTC. Protein: CASSYSTGARGTQYF. The V gene is TRBV6-5, the J gene TRBJ2-5; D possibly uses TRBD1 or TRBD2 (5 bases each). Germline V gene lookup returns CDR1 MNHEY and CDR2 SVGAGI. CDR3 length: 15 residues. The ends were cut back, 0 bases at V and 7 bases at J, with 15 bases in the middle.

This clonotype was counted at least ten times. This sequence joins TRBV20-1 and TRBJ1-1, with D perhaps TRBD1 (6 bases). The ends were cut back, 6 bases at V and 3 bases at J, with 17 bases in the middle. Germline V gene sequence: CDR1 DFQATT, CDR2 SNEGSKA (reference sequence). The CDR3 extends over 14 amino acids. The CDR3 region has the DNA TGCAGTGCCCCGTTTGAGGGGGACTACACTGAAGCTTTCTTT. This codes for CSAPFEGDYTEAFF.

This clonotype was counted only a few times. V usage is TRBV27 and J usage is TRBJ2-5, with 11 bases that match TRBD2. Germline values: CDR1 MNHEY, CDR2 SMNVEV (reference sequence). This CDR3 has 17 amino acids. The ends lost 5 bases at V and 4 bases at J; junction bases unmatched: 12. The CDR3 spells CASSAYTRLAGTETQYF. DNA for the CDR3: TGTGCCAGCAGTGCCTACACCAGACTAGCGGGAACAGAGACCCAGTACTTC.

This clonotype occurred a few times. This chain links TRBV20-1 with TRBJ2-1, with 7 positions matching TRBD2. After removal of 1 base from V and 1 base from J, the junction contained 4 bases not matched to a gene. Germline-derived CDR1 and CDR2 are DFQATT and SNEGSKA (reference sequence). The CDR3 runs to 15 residues. The CDR3 sequence is CSARGLAESYNEQFF. The CDR3 DNA reads TGCAGTGCTAGAGGACTAGCAGAATCCTACAATGAGCAGTTCTTC.

V usage is TRBV10-3 and J usage is TRBJ2-7; 8 bases are a match to TRBD2. The CDR3 extends over 13 amino acids. The trim removed 4 bases at V and 5 bases at J, leaving 4 bases unmatched. Germline CDR1 and CDR2: ENHRY and SYGVKD. The CDR3 loop is CAISAGLVDEQYF. The CDR3 DNA reads as TGTGCCATCAGTGCGGGACTAGTGGACGAGCAGTACTTC.

This clonotype has a handful of counts. The J gene is TRBJ2-1, the V gene TRBV20-1; 11 positions match TRBD2. CDR1 is DFQATT and CDR2 is SNEGSKA in the germline V gene (reference sequence). Trimming cost V 3 bases and J 4 bases; bases outside gene matches: 5. The CDR3 is 15 residues long. The CDR3 sequence: CSARGSGREYNEQFF. CDR3 sequence (DNA): TGCAGTGCTAGGGGTAGCGGGAGGGAATACAATGAGCAGTTCTTC.

There are a few counts of this clonotype. This chain joins TRBV6-5 and TRBJ2-5; 7 nucleotides align to TRBD1. From germline, CDR1 is MNHEY and CDR2 SVGAGI. Losses at the gene ends were 0 bases for V and 7 bases for J; bases not matched to a gene: 8. This CDR3 contains 15 residues. The DNA for the CDR3 is TGTGCCAGCAGTTACTCGACAGGGCTTCCCGTGACCCAGTACTTC. Residues: CASSYSTGLPVTQYF.

CDR3: CASTSSGLAGGTDTQYF. In DNA, the CDR3 is TGTGCCAGCACCTCCTCCGGACTAGCGGGAGGGACAGATACGCAGTATTTT. The genes are TRBV5-8 and TRBJ2-3; the match to TRBD2 covers 15 bases. The CDR3 runs 17 residues. CDR1 is SGHTS and CDR2 is YDEGEE in the germline V gene. With 6 bases clipped from V and 3 bases from J, the junction kept 8 bases outside the gene matches.